The clone carrying this T cell receptor (beta chain) is termed medium-sized. Its antigen is as yet unknown. PCR or immunohistochemistry showed mismatch repair deficiency in every enrolled patient. The TCR-sequenced patients were a few responders to pembrolizumab. The CDR3 is 14 residues long. Germline V CDR1 and CDR2: LGHNT, FRNRAP. V lost 1 base and J 10 bases, leaving 14 bases between the germline ends. This entry belongs to a study of PD-1 blockade in mismatch repair-deficient tumors. Study-level information: Patients had about eleven mismatch repair-deficient cancer types and were previously treated and progressing.

Generated by immunoSEQ multiplex PCR, the TCRdb table keeps only in-frame clones and is missing some. The repertoire holds 40,000 to 60,000 clones, with roughly 80% as singletons. Study conclusions and caveats: Tumor-resident clones, often undetectable pretreatment in blood, expanded then contracted after pembrolizumab.

Sequences were derived from peripheral blood, sampled approximately 18 weeks after starting pembrolizumab. The source is an adult with mismatch repair-deficient cancer. The V and J genes are TRBV12-5 and TRBJ2-1; perhaps TRBD1 as D (6 bases). CDR3 nucleotides: TGTGCTAGTGGTTTGGGCGACAGGCAGGGGGAGCAGTTCTTC. This gives the protein CASGLGDRQGEQFF.